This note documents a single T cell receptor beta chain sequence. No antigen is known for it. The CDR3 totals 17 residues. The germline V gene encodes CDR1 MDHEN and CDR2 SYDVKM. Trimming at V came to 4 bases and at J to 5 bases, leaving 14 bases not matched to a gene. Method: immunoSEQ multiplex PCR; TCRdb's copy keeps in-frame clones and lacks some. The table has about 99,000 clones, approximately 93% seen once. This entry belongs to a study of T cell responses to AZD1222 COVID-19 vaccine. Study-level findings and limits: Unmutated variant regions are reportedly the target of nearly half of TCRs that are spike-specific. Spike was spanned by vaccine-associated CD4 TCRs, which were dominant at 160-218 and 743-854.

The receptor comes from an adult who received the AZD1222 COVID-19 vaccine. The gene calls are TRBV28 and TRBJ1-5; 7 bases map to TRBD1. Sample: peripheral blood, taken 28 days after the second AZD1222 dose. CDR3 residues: CASSSATTQGDYQPQHF. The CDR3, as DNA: TGTGCCAGCAGTTCCGCGACGACCCAGGGGGATTATCAGCCCCAGCATTTT.